Sequencing of this T cell receptor beta chain was carried out in a study of blood T cell repertoires in COVID-19. Overall study context: Acute-phase and convalescent COVID-19 samples originated in the United States, Italy and Spain.

The assay was immunoSEQ multiplex PCR, and TCRdb's table has in-frame clones only and misses some. Of 330,000 or so clones in the sample, roughly 90% were seen once. This CDR3 has 13 residues. V lost 1 base and J 0 bases, leaving 4 bases between the germline ends. Germline lookup yields CDR1 KGHSH and CDR2 LQKENI. The chain combines TRBV18 with TRBJ2-7, with no clear D. The clonotype comes from a man aged 25-40 years with COVID-19, enrolled during active disease. Specimen: peripheral blood. Here the CDR3 DNA reads TGTGCCAGCTCACCACAGAGCTCCTACGAGCAGTACTTC. Its protein is CASSPQSSYEQYF.